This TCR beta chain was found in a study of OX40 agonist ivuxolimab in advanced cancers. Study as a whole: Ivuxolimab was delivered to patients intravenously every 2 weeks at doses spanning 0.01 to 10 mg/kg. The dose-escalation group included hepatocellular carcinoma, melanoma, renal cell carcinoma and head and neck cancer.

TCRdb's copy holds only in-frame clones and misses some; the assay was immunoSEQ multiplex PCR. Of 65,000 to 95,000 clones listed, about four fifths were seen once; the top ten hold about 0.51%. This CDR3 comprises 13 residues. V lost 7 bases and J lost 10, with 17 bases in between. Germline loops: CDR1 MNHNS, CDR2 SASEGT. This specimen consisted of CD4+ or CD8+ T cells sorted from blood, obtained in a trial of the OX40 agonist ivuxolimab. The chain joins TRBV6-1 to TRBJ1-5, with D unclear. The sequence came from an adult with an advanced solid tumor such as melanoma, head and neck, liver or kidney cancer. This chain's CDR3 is CASNPDANTPQHF. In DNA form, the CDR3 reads TGTGCCAGCAACCCCGACGCCAATACACCCCAGCATTTT.